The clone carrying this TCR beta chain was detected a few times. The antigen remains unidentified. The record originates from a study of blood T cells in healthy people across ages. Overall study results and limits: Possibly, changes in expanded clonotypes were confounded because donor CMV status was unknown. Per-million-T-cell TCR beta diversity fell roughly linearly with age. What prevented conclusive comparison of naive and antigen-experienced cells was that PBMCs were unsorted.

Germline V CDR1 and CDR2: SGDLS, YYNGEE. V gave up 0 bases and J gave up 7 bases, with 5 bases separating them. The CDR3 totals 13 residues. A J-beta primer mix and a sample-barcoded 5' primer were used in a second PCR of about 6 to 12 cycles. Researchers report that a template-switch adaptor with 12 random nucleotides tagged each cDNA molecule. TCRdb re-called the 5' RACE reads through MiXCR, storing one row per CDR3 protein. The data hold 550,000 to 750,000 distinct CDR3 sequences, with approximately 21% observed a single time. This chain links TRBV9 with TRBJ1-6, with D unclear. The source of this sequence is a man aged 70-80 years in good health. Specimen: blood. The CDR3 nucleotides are TGTGCCAGCAGCGTAGAGAAGAATTCACCCCTCCACTTT. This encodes CASSVEKNSPLHF.